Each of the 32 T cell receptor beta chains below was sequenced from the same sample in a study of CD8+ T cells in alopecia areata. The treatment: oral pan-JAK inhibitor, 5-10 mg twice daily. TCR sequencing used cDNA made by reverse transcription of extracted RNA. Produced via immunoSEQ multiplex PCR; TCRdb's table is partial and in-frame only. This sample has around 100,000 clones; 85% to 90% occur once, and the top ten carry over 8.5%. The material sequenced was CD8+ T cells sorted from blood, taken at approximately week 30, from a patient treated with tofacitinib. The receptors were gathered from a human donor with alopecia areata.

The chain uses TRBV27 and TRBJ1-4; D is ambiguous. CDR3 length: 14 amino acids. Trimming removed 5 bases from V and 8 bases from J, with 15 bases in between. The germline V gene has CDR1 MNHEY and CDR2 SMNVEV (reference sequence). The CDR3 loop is CASSLALGFEKLFF. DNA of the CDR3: TGTGCCAGCAGTCTGGCCTTAGGATTCGAAAAACTGTTTTTT.

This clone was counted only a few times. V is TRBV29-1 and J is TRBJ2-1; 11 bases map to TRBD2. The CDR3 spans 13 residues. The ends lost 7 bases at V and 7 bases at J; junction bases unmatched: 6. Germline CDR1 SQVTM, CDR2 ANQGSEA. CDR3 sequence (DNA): TGCAGCGATTTAGCGGGGGGGACAAATGAGCAGTTCTTC. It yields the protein CSDLAGGTNEQFF.

The CDR3 DNA is TGTGCCAGCAGCTTGGGACTAACGGGACCACAGCAGTTCTTC. Its protein product is CASSLGLTGPQQFF. This chain uses TRBV13 with TRBJ2-1; 7 positions match TRBD2. Germline CDR1 and CDR2: PRHDT and FYEKMQ (reference sequence). The V and J ends lost 3 bases and 11 bases, in that order; junction bases with no gene match: 10. The CDR3 runs to 14 residues. The full variable domain, with the rest looked up from reference TRBV13 and TRBJ2-1, is AAGVIQSPRHLIKEKRETATLKCYPIPRHDTVYWYQQGPGQDPQFLISFYEKMQSDKGSIPDRFSAQQFSDYHSELNMSSLELGDSALYFCASSLGLTGPQQFFGPGTRLTVL.

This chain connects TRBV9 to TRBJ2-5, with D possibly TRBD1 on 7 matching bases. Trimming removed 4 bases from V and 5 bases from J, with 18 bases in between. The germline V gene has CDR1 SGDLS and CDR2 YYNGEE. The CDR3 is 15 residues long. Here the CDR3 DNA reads TGTGCCAGCAGCCTCAGACAGGGCCGGGGGGAGACCCAGTACTTC. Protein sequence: CASSLRQGRGETQYF.

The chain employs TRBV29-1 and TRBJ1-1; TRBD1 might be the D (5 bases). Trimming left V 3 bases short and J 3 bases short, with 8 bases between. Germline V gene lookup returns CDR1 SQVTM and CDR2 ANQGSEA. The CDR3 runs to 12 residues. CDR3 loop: CSVDQGYTEAFF. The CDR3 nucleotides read TGCAGCGTTGACCAGGGCTACACTGAAGCTTTCTTT.

DNA of the CDR3: TGTGCCAGCAGCTTAGCGGAAAACCCCTACAATGAGCAGTTCTTC. Amino acid sequence: CASSLAENPYNEQFF. The chain employs TRBV7-6 and TRBJ2-1; no firm D call. Trimming removed 0 bases from V and 2 bases from J, with 8 bases in between. Looked up from germline, CDR1 is SGHVS and CDR2 is FNYEAQ. The CDR3 has 15 residues.

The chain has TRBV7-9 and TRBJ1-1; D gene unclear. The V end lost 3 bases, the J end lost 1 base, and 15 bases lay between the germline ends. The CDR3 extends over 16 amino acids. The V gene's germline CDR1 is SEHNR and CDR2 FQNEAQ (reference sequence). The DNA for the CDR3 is TGTGCCAGCAGCTTCACGGCACTCTACGGGAACACTGAAGCTTTCTTT. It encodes CASSFTALYGNTEAFF.

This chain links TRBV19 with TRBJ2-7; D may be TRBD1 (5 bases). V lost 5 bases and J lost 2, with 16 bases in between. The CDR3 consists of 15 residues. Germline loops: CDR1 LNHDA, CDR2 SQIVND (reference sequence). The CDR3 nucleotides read TGTGCCAGTAGTGCAGGGTACGATGGCCCCTACGAGCAGTACTTC. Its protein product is CASSAGYDGPYEQYF.

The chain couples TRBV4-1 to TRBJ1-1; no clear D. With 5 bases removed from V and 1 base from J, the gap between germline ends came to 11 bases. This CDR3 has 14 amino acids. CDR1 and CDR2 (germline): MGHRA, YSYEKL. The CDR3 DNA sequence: TGCGCCAGCAGCTTTGTCAGTCCGAACACTGAAGCTTTCTTT. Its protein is CASSFVSPNTEAFF.

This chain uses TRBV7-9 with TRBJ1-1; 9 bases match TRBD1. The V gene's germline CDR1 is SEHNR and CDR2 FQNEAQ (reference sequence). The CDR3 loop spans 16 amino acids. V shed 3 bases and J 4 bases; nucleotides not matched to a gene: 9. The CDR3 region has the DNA TGTGCCAGCAGCTTGGGGGACAGGGTTCCTTTCACTGAAGCTTTCTTT. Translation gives CASSLGDRVPFTEAFF.

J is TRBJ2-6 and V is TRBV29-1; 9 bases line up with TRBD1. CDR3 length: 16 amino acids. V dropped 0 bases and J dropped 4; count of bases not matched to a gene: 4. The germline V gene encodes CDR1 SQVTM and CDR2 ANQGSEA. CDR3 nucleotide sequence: TGCAGCGTTGAAGAGGGACAGGGAACCGGGGCCAACGTCCTGACTTTC. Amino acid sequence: CSVEEGQGTGANVLTF.

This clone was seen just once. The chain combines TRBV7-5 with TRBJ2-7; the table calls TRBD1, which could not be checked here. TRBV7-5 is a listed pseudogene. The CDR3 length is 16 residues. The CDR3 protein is CVRSPVGNRGSHEQYF. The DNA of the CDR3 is TGTGTCAGAAGTCCAGTCGGGAACAGGGGATCCCACGAGCAGTACTTC.

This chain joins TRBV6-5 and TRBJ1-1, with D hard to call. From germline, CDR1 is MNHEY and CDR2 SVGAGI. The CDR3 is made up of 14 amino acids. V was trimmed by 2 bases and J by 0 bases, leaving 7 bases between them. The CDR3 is CASSYAGLNTEAFF. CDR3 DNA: TGTGCCAGCAGTTACGCAGGTTTGAACACTGAAGCTTTCTTT.

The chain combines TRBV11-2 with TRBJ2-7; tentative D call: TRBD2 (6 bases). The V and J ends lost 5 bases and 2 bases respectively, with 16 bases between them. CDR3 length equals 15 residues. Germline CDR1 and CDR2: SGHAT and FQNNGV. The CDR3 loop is CASSTPGLLPYEQYF. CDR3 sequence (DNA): TGTGCCAGCAGCACACCGGGACTTCTCCCCTACGAGCAGTACTTC.

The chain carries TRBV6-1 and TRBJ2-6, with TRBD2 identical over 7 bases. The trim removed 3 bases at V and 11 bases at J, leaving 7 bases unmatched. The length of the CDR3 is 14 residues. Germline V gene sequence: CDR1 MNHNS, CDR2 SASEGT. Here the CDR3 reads CASSDWTSTHVLTF. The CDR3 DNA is TGTGCCAGCAGTGATTGGACTAGTACCCACGTCCTGACTTTC.

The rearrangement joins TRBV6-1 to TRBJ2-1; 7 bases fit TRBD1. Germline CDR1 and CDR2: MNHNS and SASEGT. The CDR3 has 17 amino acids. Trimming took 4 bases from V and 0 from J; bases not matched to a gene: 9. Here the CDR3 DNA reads TGTGCCAGCAGTGTACAGGGGAGCGCGGCCTCCTACAATGAGCAGTTCTTC. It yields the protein CASSVQGSAASYNEQFF.

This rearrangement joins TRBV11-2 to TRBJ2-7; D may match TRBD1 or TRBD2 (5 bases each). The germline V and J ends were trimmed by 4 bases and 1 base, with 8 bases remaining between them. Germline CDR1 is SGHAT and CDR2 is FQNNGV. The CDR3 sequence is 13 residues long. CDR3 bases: TGTGCCAGCAGCTGGGGGTGGTCCTACGAGCAGTACTTC. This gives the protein CASSWGWSYEQYF.

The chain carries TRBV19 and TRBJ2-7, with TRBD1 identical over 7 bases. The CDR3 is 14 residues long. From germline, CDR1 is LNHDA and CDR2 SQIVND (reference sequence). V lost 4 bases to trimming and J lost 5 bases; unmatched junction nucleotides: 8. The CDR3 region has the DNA TGTGCCAGTAGTAGCTTCGACAGGGACGACGAGCAGTACTTC. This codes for CASSSFDRDDEQYF. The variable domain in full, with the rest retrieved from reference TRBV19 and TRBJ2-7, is DGGITQSPKYLFRKEGQNVTLSCEQNLNHDAMYWYRQDPGQGLRLIYYSQIVNDFQKGDIAEGYSVSREKKESFPLTVTSAQKNPTAFYLCASSSFDRDDEQYFGPGTRLTVT.

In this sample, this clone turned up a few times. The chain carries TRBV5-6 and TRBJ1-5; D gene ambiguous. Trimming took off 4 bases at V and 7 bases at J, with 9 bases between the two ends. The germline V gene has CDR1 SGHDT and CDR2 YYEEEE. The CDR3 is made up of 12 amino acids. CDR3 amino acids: CASSQTGQPQHF. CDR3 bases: TGTGCCAGCAGCCAGACGGGACAGCCCCAGCATTTT. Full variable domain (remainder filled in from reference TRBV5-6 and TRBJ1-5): DAGVTQSPTHLIKTRGQQVTLRCSPKSGHDTVSWYQQALGQGPQFIFQYYEEEERQRGNFPDRFSGHQFPNYSSELNVNALLLGDSALYLCASSQTGQPQHFGDGTRLSIL.

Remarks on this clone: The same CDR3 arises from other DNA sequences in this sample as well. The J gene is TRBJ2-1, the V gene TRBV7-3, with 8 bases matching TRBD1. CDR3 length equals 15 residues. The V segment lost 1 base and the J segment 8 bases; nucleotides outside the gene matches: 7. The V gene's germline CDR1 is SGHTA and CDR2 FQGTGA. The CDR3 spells CASSLMAGGSDEQFF. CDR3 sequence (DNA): TGTGCCAGCAGCTTAATGGCAGGGGGCAGCGATGAGCAGTTCTTC.

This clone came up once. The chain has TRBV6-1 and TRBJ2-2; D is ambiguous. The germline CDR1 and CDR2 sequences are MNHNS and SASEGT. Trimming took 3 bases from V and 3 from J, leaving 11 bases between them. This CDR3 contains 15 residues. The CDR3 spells CASSDYARDTGELFF. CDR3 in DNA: TGTGCCAGCAGTGATTATGCCAGAGACACCGGGGAGCTGTTTTTT.

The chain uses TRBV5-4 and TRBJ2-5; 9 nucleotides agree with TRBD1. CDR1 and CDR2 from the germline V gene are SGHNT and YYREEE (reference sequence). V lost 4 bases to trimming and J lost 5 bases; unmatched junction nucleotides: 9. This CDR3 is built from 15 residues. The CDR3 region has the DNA TGTGCCAGCAGCGTACAGGGGGCACTGGAGGAGACCCAGTACTTC. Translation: CASSVQGALEETQYF.

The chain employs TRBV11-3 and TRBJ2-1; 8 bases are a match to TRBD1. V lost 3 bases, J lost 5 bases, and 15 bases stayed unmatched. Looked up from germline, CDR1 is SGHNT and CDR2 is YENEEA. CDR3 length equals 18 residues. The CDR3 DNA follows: TGTGCCAGCAGCTTGAGCTCGCTTTCCGGGACAGGAGACAATGAGCAGTTCTTC. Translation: CASSLSSLSGTGDNEQFF.

CDR3 sequence (DNA): TGCGCCAGCAGCCATATGGACAGGCCATTTCTCGAGCAGTACTTC. It encodes CASSHMDRPFLEQYF. The chain joins TRBV5-1 to TRBJ2-7; TRBD1 matches at 7 bases. CDR3 size: 15 residues. After removal of 4 bases from V and 6 bases from J, the junction contained 13 bases not matched to a gene. Germline assignment: CDR1 SGHRS and CDR2 YFSETQ.

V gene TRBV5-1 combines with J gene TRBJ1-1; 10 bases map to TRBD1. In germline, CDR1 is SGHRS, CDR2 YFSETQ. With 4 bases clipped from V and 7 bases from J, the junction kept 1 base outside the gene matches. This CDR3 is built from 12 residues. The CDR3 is CASSRDRGEAFF. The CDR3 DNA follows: TGCGCCAGCAGCCGGGACAGGGGTGAAGCTTTCTTT.

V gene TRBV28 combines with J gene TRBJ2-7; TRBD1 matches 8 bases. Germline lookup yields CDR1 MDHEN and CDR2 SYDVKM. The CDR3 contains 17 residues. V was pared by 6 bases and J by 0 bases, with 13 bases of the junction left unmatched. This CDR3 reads CASSRTPGQGLSYEQYF. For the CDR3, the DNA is TGTGCCAGCAGCCGGACCCCCGGACAGGGACTCTCCTACGAGCAGTACTTC.

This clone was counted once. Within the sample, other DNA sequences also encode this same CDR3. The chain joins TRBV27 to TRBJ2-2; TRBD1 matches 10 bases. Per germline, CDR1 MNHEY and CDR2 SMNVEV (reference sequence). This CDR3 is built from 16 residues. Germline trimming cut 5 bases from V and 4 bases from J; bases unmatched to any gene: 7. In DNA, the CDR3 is TGTGCCAGCAGTACACCGGGACAGGGGTTCACCGGGGAGCTGTTTTTT. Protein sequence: CASSTPGQGFTGELFF.

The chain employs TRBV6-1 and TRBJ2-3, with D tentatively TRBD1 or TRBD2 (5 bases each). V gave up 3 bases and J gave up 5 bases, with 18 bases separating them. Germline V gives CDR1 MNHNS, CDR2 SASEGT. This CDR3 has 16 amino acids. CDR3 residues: CASSDFPGTGVDTQYF. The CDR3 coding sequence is TGTGCCAGCAGTGACTTCCCCGGGACCGGGGTAGATACGCAGTATTTT.

Here the CDR3 reads CASSQEAEQFF. CDR3 nucleotides: TGCGCCAGCAGCCAAGAGGCCGAGCAGTTCTTC. The J gene is TRBJ2-1, the V gene TRBV4-1; the D is unclear. The CDR3 has 11 residues. Germline V lookup: CDR1 MGHRA, CDR2 YSYEKL. Deletions cut 0 bases from V and 10 bases from J, with 4 bases between.

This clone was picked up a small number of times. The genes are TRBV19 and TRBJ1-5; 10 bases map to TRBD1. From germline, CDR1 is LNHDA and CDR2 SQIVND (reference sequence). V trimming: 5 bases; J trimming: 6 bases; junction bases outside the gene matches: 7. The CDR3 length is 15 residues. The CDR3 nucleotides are TGTGCCAGTAGTCAGGGACAGGGGCTCGCTCAGCCCCAGCATTTT. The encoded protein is CASSQGQGLAQPQHF.

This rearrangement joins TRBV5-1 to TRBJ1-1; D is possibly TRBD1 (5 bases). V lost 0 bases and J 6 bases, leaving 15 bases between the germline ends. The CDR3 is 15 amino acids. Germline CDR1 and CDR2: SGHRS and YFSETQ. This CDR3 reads CASSLAQGGYPEAFF. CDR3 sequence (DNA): TGCGCCAGCAGCTTGGCGCAGGGAGGGTACCCTGAAGCTTTCTTT.

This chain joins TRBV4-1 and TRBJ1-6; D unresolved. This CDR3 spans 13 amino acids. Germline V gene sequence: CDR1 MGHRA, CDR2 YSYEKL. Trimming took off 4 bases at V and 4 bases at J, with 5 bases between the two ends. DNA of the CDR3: TGCGCCAGCAGCCCACCATATAATTCACCCCTCCACTTT. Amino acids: CASSPPYNSPLHF.